This T cell receptor (beta chain) was recovered during a study of somatic mutations in cytotoxic T cells in rheumatoid arthritis. At the level of the study: Including V beta1+ cells that were sequenced for TCRB, some T-cell populations stained with V beta antibodies were flow-sorted at nearly 100% purity. Study-wide findings and caveats: Antigen targets of the expanded CD8+ clones remained unidentified. A significant difference in CD8+ T-cell clonality was not found between rheumatoid arthritis patients and age-matched healthy controls.

V lost 2 bases to trimming and J lost 7 bases; unmatched junction nucleotides: 4. CDR3 size: 13 residues. The V gene's germline CDR1 is MNHEY and CDR2 SVGAGI. Details on this clone: Its antigen is unknown.

Original handling: Expanded CD8+ clones from patients, those larger than 1%, seldom had a match among published virus-specific TCRB sequences. TCRdb's copy holds only in-frame clones and misses some; the assay was immunoSEQ multiplex PCR. V and J calls plus clone size are reproduced from that table; the DNA served to infer D and trimming. In the table there are some 20,000 clones, around 81% of which are singletons. The chain carries TRBV6-5 and TRBJ1-1, with TRBD1 matching over 7 bases. The source is an adult with rheumatoid arthritis. The sequenced sample consisted of CD8+ T cells sorted from blood. Here the CDR3 reads CASSYTGTVEAFF. CDR3 nucleotides: TGTGCCAGCAGTTACACTGGGACAGTTGAAGCTTTCTTT.